The 23 T cell receptor beta chains below come from one sample, sequenced in a study. MiXCR, run by TCRdb on the 5' RACE reads, gives a single entry per CDR3 protein. The sample lists some 6,300 distinct CDR3 sequences; roughly half were seen once. The specimen was naive CD4+ T cells sorted from a lymph node. Subset: naive CD4+ T cells, CD4+CD45RA+CD25-. The source of these receptors is a female donor with breast cancer.

The rearrangement links TRBV29-1 to TRBJ1-1; a weak D match, TRBD1 (5 bases). The germline CDR1 and CDR2 sequences are SQVTM and ANQGSEA. The CDR3 has 14 residues. Trimming left V 3 bases short and J 2 bases short, with 13 bases between. CDR3 region: CSVDREGSNTEAFF. The CDR3 DNA reads TGCAGCGTTGATCGAGAGGGGTCTAACACTGAAGCTTTCTTT.

This clonotype was counted between two and nine times. The chain has TRBV7-9 and TRBJ1-1; tentative D call: TRBD1 (6 bases). The V end was cut by 4 bases, the J end by 4 bases, with 13 bases between. The CDR3 is 14 amino acids. From germline, CDR1 is SEHNR and CDR2 FQNEAQ (reference sequence). CDR3 protein: CASSSQGVGTEAFF. In DNA form, the CDR3 reads TGTGCCAGCAGCTCACAGGGCGTCGGCACTGAAGCTTTCTTT.

This chain joins TRBV4-1 and TRBJ2-1; maybe TRBD2 (5 bases). In germline, CDR1 is MGHRA, CDR2 YSYEKL. The CDR3 has 16 amino acids. With 0 bases removed from V and 7 bases from J, the gap between germline ends came to 16 bases. CDR3 amino acids: CASSQDWESSTNEQFF. As DNA, the CDR3 is TGCGCCAGCAGCCAAGATTGGGAGTCTTCTACAAATGAGCAGTTCTTC.

V and J are TRBV12-3 or TRBV12-4 and TRBJ1-5, with D possibly TRBD1 on 6 matching bases. The V end lost 5 bases, the J end lost 7 bases, and 12 bases lay between the germline ends. The CDR3 runs 13 residues. DNA of the CDR3: TGTGCCAGCAGTCGGGGGGGCTGGCAGCCCCAGCATTTT. Encoded protein: CASSRGGWQPQHF.

The genes are TRBV20-1 and TRBJ2-7, with D perhaps matching TRBD2 (6 bases). The CDR3 covers 14 residues. Looked up from germline, CDR1 is DFQATT and CDR2 is SNEGSKA (reference sequence). V was clipped by 3 bases and J by 4 bases, with 16 bases between them. CDR3 nucleotide sequence: TGCAGTGCTAGTTCGGGAGAGGCTGTGTACGAGCAGTACTTC. Protein product: CSASSGEAVYEQYF.

The chain uses TRBV20-1 and TRBJ1-5; no clear D gene. The V gene's germline CDR1 is DFQATT and CDR2 SNEGSKA (reference sequence). V lost 0 bases and J 1 base, leaving 10 bases between the germline ends. The CDR3 has 15 amino acids. DNA for the CDR3: TGCAGTGCTAGAGAACCGGACGGAAGCAATCAGCCCCAGCATTTT. Encoded protein: CSAREPDGSNQPQHF.

This clonotype was observed a handful of times. The chain has TRBV20-1 and TRBJ1-5; the D gene is possibly TRBD1 (6 bases). V was clipped by 1 base and J by 0 bases, with 10 bases between them. Germline-derived CDR1 and CDR2 are DFQATT and SNEGSKA (reference sequence). This CDR3 spans 15 amino acids. The CDR3 spells CSARVQGGSNQPQHF. For the CDR3, the DNA is TGCAGTGCTAGAGTACAGGGAGGTAGCAATCAGCCCCAGCATTTT.

This clonotype has just a few counts. The chain couples TRBV20-1 to TRBJ2-1; 8 nucleotides agree with TRBD2. Germline V gene data show CDR1 as DFQATT and CDR2 as SNEGSKA (reference sequence). Germline trimming cut 5 bases from V and 0 bases from J; bases unmatched to any gene: 9. The CDR3 is 16 amino acids. The chain's CDR3 is CSAPSKRGNSYNEQFF. The CDR3 DNA sequence: TGCAGTGCTCCATCCAAGCGGGGGAACTCCTACAATGAGCAGTTCTTC.

The chain links TRBV7-9 to TRBJ2-1; 7 nucleotides match TRBD1. V lost 2 bases and J lost 8; bases outside the gene matches: 6. The CDR3 covers 14 residues. CDR1 is SEHNR, CDR2 FQNEAQ, per germline (reference sequence). Here the CDR3 DNA reads TGTGCCAGCAGCTTACAGACAGGGAGCGATGAGCAGTTCTTC. It translates to CASSLQTGSDEQFF.

This clonotype was seen a handful of times. The chain uses TRBV15 and TRBJ2-1; 10 bases agree with TRBD2. The CDR3 has 15 residues. The V gene end was trimmed by 4 bases and the J gene end by 4 bases; junction bases not matched to a gene: 4. In germline, CDR1 is LNHNV, CDR2 YYDKDF (reference sequence). CDR3 nucleotides: TGTGCCACCAGCACCACTAGCGGGGCATACAATGAGCAGTTCTTC. It codes for CATSTTSGAYNEQFF.

The rearrangement uses TRBV3-1 and TRBJ1-2; unclear D gene. Trimming cost V 2 bases and J 10 bases, with 11 bases left between them. CDR3 size: 12 residues. Per the germline V gene, CDR1 is LGHDT and CDR2 is YNNKEL (reference sequence). This chain's CDR3 is CASSQFVRDYTF. CDR3 sequence (DNA): TGTGCCAGCAGCCAATTCGTCCGAGACTACACCTTC.

This clonotype appeared once. The V call is TRBV29-1, the J call TRBJ2-7; the D gene is possibly TRBD2 (6 bases). This CDR3 is built from 12 residues. The ends were cut back, 5 bases at V and 6 bases at J, with 14 bases in the middle. Germline values: CDR1 SQVTM, CDR2 ANQGSEA. CDR3 sequence reads: CSVRDSNFEQYF. DNA of the CDR3: TGCAGCGTTAGGGACTCGAACTTCGAGCAGTACTTC.

In this sample, this clonotype turned up a few times. The CDR3 bases are TGTGCCAGCAGCTTGGAAGGGTTGGGCACTGAAGCTTTCTTT. Its protein product is CASSLEGLGTEAFF. V and J are TRBV11-1 and TRBJ1-1; D unclear. The CDR3 covers 14 residues. Germline loops: CDR1 SGHAT, CDR2 FQDESV (reference sequence). The germline V and J ends were trimmed by 3 bases and 4 bases, with 12 bases remaining between them.

The CDR3 protein is CASSPGLAGGHEQFF. The CDR3 DNA reads TGTGCCAGCAGTCCCGGACTAGCGGGGGGGCATGAGCAGTTCTTC. The V call is TRBV12-3 or TRBV12-4, the J call TRBJ2-1; 15 nucleotides align to TRBD2. The CDR3 loop spans 15 amino acids. The ends lost 5 bases at V and 8 bases at J; junction bases unmatched: 4.

This chain connects TRBV11-2 to TRBJ2-7; maybe TRBD1 (6 bases). Trimming removed 2 bases at V and 0 bases at J, with 11 bases between. CDR1 and CDR2 from the germline V gene are SGHAT and FQNNGV. The CDR3 has 15 residues. For the CDR3, the DNA is TGTGCCAGCAGCTTAAACAGGGAGAACTCCTACGAGCAGTACTTC. Amino acid sequence: CASSLNRENSYEQYF.

About this clonotype itself: At one end the junction does not follow the germline gene, possibly because of a read error. The CDR3 region is CASSLGQGLYTGVLFF. CDR3 nucleotide sequence: TGTGCCAGCAGCCTCGGTCAGGGACTCTACACCGGGGTGCTGTTTTTT. The rearrangement joins TRBV7-2 to TRBJ2-2; D may be TRBD2 (6 bases). There are 16 residues in the CDR3. Germline assignment: CDR1 SGHTA and CDR2 FQGNSA.

The chain joins TRBV5-1 to TRBJ2-2, with 9 bases fitting TRBD1. J lost 6 bases, V lost 0 bases, and 3 bases had no gene match. This CDR3 comprises 15 residues. The germline V gene encodes CDR1 SGHRS and CDR2 YFSETQ. As DNA, the CDR3 is TGCGCCAGCAGCTTGGGGGACAGGGCCGCCGGGGAGCTGTTTTTT. Its protein product is CASSLGDRAAGELFF.

As for this clonotype: At one boundary the junction diverges from the germline segment, which might be a read error. This chain connects TRBV3-1 to TRBJ2-7; D is possibly TRBD2 (6 bases). The CDR3 has 16 residues. Germline loops: CDR1 LGHDT, CDR2 YNNKEL (reference sequence). The CDR3 reads CASSQSLGLQLPEQYF. Written as DNA, the CDR3 is TGTGCCAGCAGCCAAAGCCTAGGACTACAACTTCCCGAGCAGTACTTT.

V gene TRBV6-1 combines with J gene TRBJ1-1; 11 bases are a match to TRBD1. The CDR3 runs to 19 residues. The ends lost 2 bases at V and 2 bases at J; junction bases unmatched: 13. The germline gives CDR1 MNHNS, CDR2 SASEGT. Here the CDR3 reads CASSEFKRFGTGGNTEAFF. CDR3 bases: TGTGCCAGCAGTGAATTCAAAAGATTCGGGACAGGGGGAAACACTGAAGCTTTCTTT.

V and J are TRBV11-1 and TRBJ2-6; unclear D gene. In germline, CDR1 is SGHAT, CDR2 FQDESV (reference sequence). The CDR3 spans 15 residues. V was trimmed by 4 bases and J by 0 bases, leaving 7 bases between them. For the CDR3, the DNA is TGTGCCAGCAGCTCGGAGACCTCTGGGGCCAACGTCCTGACTTTC. Its translation: CASSSETSGANVLTF.

The chain has TRBV6-6 and TRBJ2-1; TRBD1 agrees at 8 bases. CDR3 length: 15 amino acids. Germline V gene lookup returns CDR1 MNHNY and CDR2 SVGAGI (reference sequence). The ends lost 5 bases at V and 3 bases at J; junction bases unmatched: 6. CDR3 sequence reads: CASSPQGANYNEQFF. CDR3 nucleotides: TGTGCCAGCAGTCCCCAGGGGGCCAACTACAATGAGCAGTTCTTC.

This clonotype was picked up a small number of times. The chain uses TRBV12-3 or TRBV12-4 and TRBJ1-2; TRBD1 agrees at 7 bases. The junction had 0 bases not matched to a gene; V was cut back by 4 bases and J by 1 base. The CDR3 contains 13 residues. CDR3 in DNA: TGTGCCAGCAGTTGGGACAGTAACTATGGCTACACCTTC. Translating it yields CASSWDSNYGYTF.

J is TRBJ1-5 and V is TRBV10-3; D not certain. The CDR3 has 12 residues. Trimming pared 6 bases from V and 1 base from J, leaving 4 bases between. Germline V gives CDR1 ENHRY, CDR2 SYGVKD. The CDR3 reads CAIRQSNQPQHF. The DNA for the CDR3 is TGTGCCATCAGGCAGAGCAATCAGCCCCAGCATTTT.